Described below is a single T cell receptor beta chain sequence and its context. The sample originates from a study of blood T cell repertoires in COVID-19. Germline values: CDR1 SGHTA, CDR2 FQGNSA. Trimming at V came to 6 bases and at J to 5 bases, leaving 6 bases not matched to a gene. This CDR3 comprises 13 residues. This table comes from immunoSEQ multiplex PCR, and its TCRdb copy is limited to in-frame clones, with some not included. The sample contains some 270,000 clones, about 91% of which appear only once. This sequence joins TRBV7-2 and TRBJ1-2, with TRBD1 matching over 7 bases. Sequenced: PBMCs or T cells enriched from blood (not recorded which). This receptor was obtained from a man between 40 and 49 years old who had been exposed to COVID-19. The CDR3 coding sequence is TGTGCCAGCAGGCTCCGGGACAGTTATGGCTACACCTTC. This encodes CASRLRDSYGYTF.